A selection of T cell receptor beta chains follows, all from one sample in a study of cytotoxic CD8 clonotypes in ibrutinib-treated CLL. Sequencing was performed with immunoSEQ multiplex PCR; in TCRdb, only in-frame clones are kept and a portion is missing. The table lists about 21,000 clones, 81% of them singletons. This specimen was PBMCs, taken before ibrutinib treatment. These receptors were taken from a human donor with chronic lymphocytic leukemia. CDR3s include the opening cysteine and the closing phenylalanine or tryptophan. The D gene is left open where the match is weak. Clone size is shown for a subset of rows, as once, few, many or a class of expanded clone.

TRBJ1-2 - - TRBV5-1 TGCGCCAGCAGCTTGGGTGCCCAGGGTGACGGTGGCTACACCTTC CASSLGAQGDGGYTF
TRBJ1-2 medium-sized - TRBV4-2 TGTGCCAGCAGCCAAGATCTTCAGACGGGAGTTACGAACTATGGCTACACCTTC CASSQDLQTGVTNYGYTF
TRBJ2-7 - TRBD2 TRBV27 TGTGCCAGCAGTTCAACGACTAGCGGGGGGCCCTCCTACGAGCAGTACTTC CASSSTTSGGPSYEQYF
TRBJ1-4 - - TRBV5-4 TGTGCCAGCAGCGCACATACAGGGAGGGAAAAACTGTTTTTT CASSAHTGREKLFF
TRBJ1-4 once - TRBV2 TGTGCCAGCAGGGTGGCCCCTTTTGAAAAACTGTTTTTT CASRVAPFEKLFF
TRBJ2-7 - TRBD2 TRBV5-1 TGCGCCAGCAGCTGGGGACTAGCGGGGGCCTACGAGCAGTACTTC CASSWGLAGAYEQYF
TRBJ2-5 - - TRBV7-2 TGTGCCAGCAGTCCCCCCTGGGAGACCCAGTACTTC CASSPPWETQYF
TRBJ1-5 once - TRBV15 TGTGCCACCAGCAGAGGTCAGAGTAGCAATCAGCCCCAGCATTTT CATSRGQSSNQPQHF
TRBJ2-7 once - TRBV5-1 TGCGCCAGCAGCACGGGGGCATCGTCCTACGAGCAGTACTTC CASSTGASSYEQYF
TRBJ1-6 - - TRBV11-2 TGTGCCAGCAGCTTAAGCAATAATAATTCACCCCTCCACTTT CASSLSNNNSPLHF
TRBJ2-3 once - TRBV7-2 TGTGCCAGCAGCTTCGCGTTGTCCGATACGCAGTATTTT CASSFALSDTQYF
TRBJ1-1 - - TRBV7-2 TGTGCCAGCAGCTTAGCGGGGGGGAAAACTGAAGCTTTCTTT CASSLAGGKTEAFF
TRBJ2-5 - TRBD1 TRBV28 TGTGCCAGCAGTTTAGTAACAGGGGTCCAAGAGACCCAGTACTTC CASSLVTGVQETQYF
TRBJ2-1 few TRBD2 TRBV29-1 TGCAGCGGAGACAAAGCGGGGGGCTCCTACAATGAGCAGTTCTTC CSGDKAGGSYNEQFF
TRBJ2-7 - - TRBV29-1 TGCAGCGTTCAGGATCGAGGACCACTCTACGAGCAGTACTTC CSVQDRGPLYEQYF
TRBJ2-2 medium-sized TRBD2 TRBV7-6 TGTGCCAGCAGCTTAGCGACTAGCGGGGAAACGAACACCGGGGAGCTGTTTTTT CASSLATSGETNTGELFF
TRBJ2-1 - - TRBV30 TGTGCCTGGAGTGGCACGAGCTCCTACAATGAGCAGTTCTTC CAWSGTSSYNEQFF
TRBJ1-5 - - TRBV19 TGTGCCAGTAGTGGTTGGGATCAGCCCCAGCATTTT CASSGWDQPQHF
TRBJ2-5 - - TRBV14 TGTGCCAGCAGCCAAGATCCGTGGGAAACCCAGTACTTC CASSQDPWETQYF
TRBJ2-6 - - TRBV6-1 TGTGCCAGCAGTGAAGCGAGGGCAGACTCTGGGGCCAACGTCCTGACTTTC CASSEARADSGANVLTF
TRBJ1-4 few TRBD1 TRBV10-2 TGCGCCAGCAGTCATGGACAGGATGGGGGTGAAAAACTGTTTTTT CASSHGQDGGEKLFF
TRBJ1-1 once TRBD1 TRBV18 TGTGCCAGCTCACCCGACAGGGGCCTAGTTGAAGCTTTCTTT CASSPDRGLVEAFF
TRBJ2-5 - - TRBV7-7 TGTGCCAGCAGCTCCCAGGGTCCCCAGTACTTC CASSSQGPQYF
TRBJ2-5 once TRBD2 TRBV18 TGTGCCAGCTCACCCCTCGGGACTAGTCAAGAGACCCAGTACTTC CASSPLGTSQETQYF
TRBJ2-4 - TRBD2 TRBV4-3 TGCGCCAGCAGCCAAGATCGTGGGGGGGTCTTTGCCAAAAACATTCAGTACTTC CASSQDRGGVFAKNIQYF
TRBJ1-3 - - TRBV2 TGTGCCAGCAGCCCATTGGTTTCTGGAAACACCATATATTTT CASSPLVSGNTIYF
TRBJ1-1 - TRBD1 TRBV6-6 TGTGCCAGCAGCCCACAGGGGGCCAATGAAGCTTTCTTT CASSPQGANEAFF
TRBJ2-3 - - TRBV19 TGTGCCACTCTAGGACGGACCACAGATACGCAGTATTTT CATLGRTTDTQYF